This TCR beta chain was captured in a study of blood T cell repertoires in COVID-19. Study-level background: Samples came from the United States, Italy and Spain, spanning acute and convalescent COVID-19.

Here immunoSEQ multiplex PCR was the method, and the copy in TCRdb shows in-frame clones only, minus some. The sample carries over 25,000 clones, 75% to 90% recorded once. Germline loops: CDR1 MNHNS, CDR2 SASEGT. The CDR3 length is 16 residues. With V trimmed by 3 bases and J by 1 base, 7 bases remained unmatched. This clone came up a few times. This clonotype was sampled from a human donor in a cohort sampled during active COVID-19. What was sequenced was peripheral blood. V usage is TRBV6-1 and J usage is TRBJ2-7; TRBD1 matches at 9 bases. The CDR3 DNA is TGTGCCAGCAGTGACGGGGCCGGGACAGGGTCCTACGAGCAGTACTTC. Its translation is CASSDGAGTGSYEQYF.